The entry below describes one T cell receptor (beta chain). The data are from a study of blood T cell repertoires in COVID-19. Overall study: Researchers got acute and convalescent COVID-19 samples from the United States, Italy and Spain. PBMCs, B-cell-depleted T cells, or T cells provided the cDNA or gDNA that made up the material.

Study processing details: By means of reference gene primer amplification, nucleated cell counts were estimated. Some clones are missing from TCRdb's copy, which holds only in-frame ones; the method was immunoSEQ multiplex PCR. That table supplies the V and J calls and clone size; D and trimming were determined from the DNA. Of some 45,000 clones detected, approximately 90% appear once; the ten largest clones hold about 9.2%. Germline assignment: CDR1 LGHDT and CDR2 YNNKEL (reference sequence). V lost 5 bases, J lost 4 bases, and 9 bases lay in between. The CDR3 extends over 13 amino acids. The clonotype was recovered from a man in his forties or fifties with active COVID-19. The rearrangement joins TRBV3-1 (or the pseudogene TRBV3-2) to TRBJ1-5; D is unclear. Material for sequencing was peripheral blood. The CDR3: CASSSGLNQPQHF. In nucleotides, the CDR3 is TGTGCCAGCAGCAGCGGCTTAAATCAGCCCCAGCATTTT.